This is a list of T cell receptor beta chains from one sample in a study of regulatory T cells in long-lasting Graves disease. TCRdb recomputed calls from the multiplex PCR reads with MiXCR, one row per CDR3 protein. Of around 480,000 distinct CDR3 sequences in the sample, roughly 17% were seen once. In addition, the sample was reused for a study of T cells in Graves' hyperthyroidism and ophthalmopathy.

This specimen consisted of peripheral blood mononuclear cells (PBMCs), obtained at new diagnosis, from a patient treated with antithyroid drugs. The source of these receptors is a man aged 35 to 55 with Graves disease. CDR3s include the opening cysteine and the closing phenylalanine or tryptophan. Each record gives: V gene, clone size, D gene, J gene, CDR3 DNA, CDR3 protein. A D gene is named only where the DNA matches it firmly. Part of the rows lack a size; the others show once, few, many or a class for expanded clones.

v_call: TRBV20-1
clone_size: many
d_call: TRBD1
j_call: TRBJ2-7
cdr3_nt: TGCAGTGCTAGAGACGGCTGGACAGGGACCTACGAGCAGTACTTC
cdr3_aa: CSARDGWTGTYEQYF

v_call: TRBV12-3/TRBV12-4
clone_size: -
d_call: -
j_call: TRBJ2-5
cdr3_nt: TGTGCCAGCAGTTTCCCTGGAAAAGAGACCCAGTACTTC
cdr3_aa: CASSFPGKETQYF

v_call: TRBV28
clone_size: many
d_call: -
j_call: TRBJ2-2
cdr3_nt: TGTGCCAGCAGTTTAGGGGGAACTAGTAACGGGGAGCTGTTTTTT
cdr3_aa: CASSLGGTSNGELFF

v_call: TRBV9
clone_size: -
d_call: -
j_call: TRBJ1-2
cdr3_nt: TGTGCCAGCAGCGTAGAGCCAGGCCGGGGGGACGACTATGGCTACACCTTC
cdr3_aa: CASSVEPGRGDDYGYTF

v_call: TRBV5-1
clone_size: many
d_call: -
j_call: TRBJ2-3
cdr3_nt: TGCGCCAGCAAGGCGGGTACTAGCACAGATACGCAGTATTTT
cdr3_aa: CASKAGTSTDTQYF

v_call: TRBV2
clone_size: many
d_call: -
j_call: TRBJ1-4
cdr3_nt: TGTGCCAGCAGTGAAGATGGGGGGTCGCTCGTAAAACTGTTTTTT
cdr3_aa: CASSEDGGSLVKLFF

v_call: TRBV6-1
clone_size: -
d_call: TRBD2
j_call: TRBJ2-5
cdr3_nt: TGTGCCAGCAGACTCCGCGGGGGAATGTACCAAGAGACCCAGTACTTC
cdr3_aa: CASRLRGGMYQETQYF

v_call: TRBV7-3
clone_size: many
d_call: -
j_call: TRBJ2-1
cdr3_nt: TGTGCCAGCAGCTTAAGTCCTACAAGTGATGAGCAGTTCTTC
cdr3_aa: CASSLSPTSDEQFF

v_call: TRBV5-1
clone_size: many
d_call: -
j_call: TRBJ2-5
cdr3_nt: TGCGCCAGCAGCTTGACAACGGGGTCGACCCAGTACTTC
cdr3_aa: CASSLTTGSTQYF

v_call: TRBV5-6
clone_size: -
d_call: -
j_call: TRBJ2-3
cdr3_nt: TGTGCCAGCAGCTTCTGGGACTCTGATACGCAGTATTTT
cdr3_aa: CASSFWDSDTQYF

v_call: TRBV6-2/TRBV6-3
clone_size: -
d_call: -
j_call: TRBJ2-1
cdr3_nt: TGTGCCAGCAGTTACGGGGGGCTCGATGAGCAGTTCTTC
cdr3_aa: CASSYGGLDEQFF

v_call: TRBV9
clone_size: -
d_call: -
j_call: TRBJ2-2
cdr3_nt: TGTGCCAGCAGCGTAGTGGGGGGTTGGGCAGCAAACACCGGGGAGCTGTTTTTT
cdr3_aa: CASSVVGGWAANTGELFF

v_call: TRBV7-2
clone_size: many
d_call: -
j_call: TRBJ2-3
cdr3_nt: TGTGCCAGCAGCTTAGGAGGGTTTGGGCAGACGCAGTATTTT
cdr3_aa: CASSLGGFGQTQYF

v_call: TRBV5-1
clone_size: -
d_call: TRBD1
j_call: TRBJ2-2
cdr3_nt: TGCGCCAGCAGCACTCCGGGACAGGGTTCGAATTTCGGGGAGCTGTTTTTT
cdr3_aa: CASSTPGQGSNFGELFF

v_call: TRBV5-1
clone_size: many
d_call: -
j_call: TRBJ2-7
cdr3_nt: TGCGCCAGCAGCTTGGGACGGCCGTCCGAGCAGTACTTC
cdr3_aa: CASSLGRPSEQYF

v_call: TRBV7-2
clone_size: few
d_call: TRBD2
j_call: TRBJ2-7
cdr3_nt: TGTGCCAGCAGCTACTTCGCCGGGACTATGGCCTACGAGCAGTACTTC
cdr3_aa: CASSYFAGTMAYEQYF

v_call: TRBV12-3/TRBV12-4
clone_size: -
d_call: -
j_call: TRBJ2-2
cdr3_nt: TGTGCCAGCAGTCGCCCTGTAGGGGGGGATCGCCGCACCGGGGAGCTGTTTTTT
cdr3_aa: CASSRPVGGDRRTGELFF

v_call: TRBV10-3
clone_size: -
d_call: -
j_call: TRBJ2-2
cdr3_nt: TGTGCCATCAGTGCGCCCACAAAGGGAGTGGACACCGGGGAGCTGTCTTTT
cdr3_aa: CAISAPTKGVDTGELSF

v_call: TRBV7-9
clone_size: many
d_call: -
j_call: TRBJ2-7
cdr3_nt: TGTGCCTCCCAGGGGACGGTCTCCTACGAGCAGTACTTC
cdr3_aa: CASQGTVSYEQYF

v_call: TRBV9
clone_size: -
d_call: -
j_call: TRBJ1-5
cdr3_nt: TGTGCCAGCAGCGTTGGGGGGCTAGGTCAGCCCCAGCATTTT
cdr3_aa: CASSVGGLGQPQHF

v_call: TRBV28
clone_size: -
d_call: TRBD2
j_call: TRBJ2-3
cdr3_nt: TGTGCCAGCGTCGAGCGGGGGTCCACAGATACGCAGTATTTT
cdr3_aa: CASVERGSTDTQYF

v_call: TRBV7-2
clone_size: few
d_call: -
j_call: TRBJ2-5
cdr3_nt: TGTGCCAGCAGCTTGGCTAGACAGGAGACCCGGTACTTC
cdr3_aa: CASSLARQETRYF

v_call: TRBV2
clone_size: few
d_call: TRBD2
j_call: TRBJ2-3
cdr3_nt: TGTGCCAGCCTAAGTTTTGGAGCGGGAACAGATACGCAGTATTTT
cdr3_aa: CASLSFGAGTDTQYF

v_call: TRBV2
clone_size: -
d_call: -
j_call: TRBJ2-4
cdr3_nt: TGTGCCAGTGCCCTGGTGGGTGATGGCAAAAACATTCAGTACTTC
cdr3_aa: CASALVGDGKNIQYF

v_call: TRBV7-3
clone_size: few
d_call: -
j_call: TRBJ2-2
cdr3_nt: TGTGCCAGCAGCTTAACGCCAGGGGCGAACACCGGGGAGCTGTTTTTT
cdr3_aa: CASSLTPGANTGELFF

v_call: TRBV30
clone_size: few
d_call: TRBD1
j_call: TRBJ1-5
cdr3_nt: TGTGCCTGGAATCCGGGACAGCAAACTCATCAGCCCCAGCATTTT
cdr3_aa: CAWNPGQQTHQPQHF

v_call: TRBV3-1
clone_size: many
d_call: -
j_call: TRBJ2-2
cdr3_nt: TGTGCCAGCAGCCAAGATTCAGGGGCGAACACCGGGGAGCTGTTTTTT
cdr3_aa: CASSQDSGANTGELFF

v_call: TRBV5-1
clone_size: many
d_call: TRBD1
j_call: TRBJ1-1
cdr3_nt: TGCGCCAGCAGTAAAGCGGGACAGGGACTGAACACTGAAGCTTTCTTT
cdr3_aa: CASSKAGQGLNTEAFF

v_call: TRBV20-1
clone_size: many
d_call: -
j_call: TRBJ2-3
cdr3_nt: TGCAGTGCTGTCACAGATACGCAGTATTTT
cdr3_aa: CSAVTDTQYF

v_call: TRBV12-3/TRBV12-4
clone_size: many
d_call: TRBD2
j_call: TRBJ2-1
cdr3_nt: TGTGCCAGCACCACACGTGAAGCGGGAGACAATGAGCAGTTCTTC
cdr3_aa: CASTTREAGDNEQFF

v_call: TRBV7-9
clone_size: -
d_call: -
j_call: TRBJ2-4
cdr3_nt: TGTGCCAGCAGCCATCTGGGCACATCGGCCAAAAACATTCAGTACTTC
cdr3_aa: CASSHLGTSAKNIQYF

v_call: TRBV2
clone_size: -
d_call: -
j_call: TRBJ2-1
cdr3_nt: TGTGCCAGCAGTGCCGAGCAGGGCGCCAATGGGCAGTTCTTC
cdr3_aa: CASSAEQGANGQFF

v_call: TRBV4-1
clone_size: -
d_call: TRBD1
j_call: TRBJ2-7
cdr3_nt: TGCGCCAGCAGCCCACAGGGACAGGGGGCTGACGAGCAGTACTTC
cdr3_aa: CASSPQGQGADEQYF

v_call: TRBV2
clone_size: -
d_call: TRBD2
j_call: TRBJ2-3
cdr3_nt: TGTGCCAGCAGTGAGGGTAGCGGGAGAAATACGCAGTATTTT
cdr3_aa: CASSEGSGRNTQYF

v_call: TRBV18
clone_size: few
d_call: TRBD1
j_call: TRBJ1-5
cdr3_nt: TGTGCCAGCTCACCGGGACAGGGTCCCGATCCCCAGCATTTT
cdr3_aa: CASSPGQGPDPQHF

v_call: TRBV30
clone_size: many
d_call: TRBD1
j_call: TRBJ2-3
cdr3_nt: TGTGCCTGCTCGGGACAGGGAGGGACAGATACGCAGTATTTT
cdr3_aa: CACSGQGGTDTQYF

v_call: TRBV12-5
clone_size: -
d_call: TRBD2
j_call: TRBJ2-3
cdr3_nt: TGTGCTAGTGGTTTGGGACTAGCGGGAGATGGCACAGATACGCAGTATTTT
cdr3_aa: CASGLGLAGDGTDTQYF

v_call: TRBV3-1
clone_size: many
d_call: TRBD1
j_call: TRBJ2-7
cdr3_nt: TGTGCCAGCAGCCTACAGGGGGCTAACGAGCAGTACTTC
cdr3_aa: CASSLQGANEQYF

v_call: TRBV5-1
clone_size: few
d_call: TRBD2
j_call: TRBJ2-1
cdr3_nt: TGCGCCAGCAGCACAGGGACTAGCGGGATTTACAATGAGCAGTTCTTC
cdr3_aa: CASSTGTSGIYNEQFF

v_call: TRBV29-1
clone_size: many
d_call: -
j_call: TRBJ2-1
cdr3_nt: TGCAGCGTTGATCGCGGGCGCGACGGAAATGAGCAGTTCTTC
cdr3_aa: CSVDRGRDGNEQFF

v_call: TRBV28
clone_size: many
d_call: TRBD1
j_call: TRBJ2-7
cdr3_nt: TGTGCCAGCAGGGAAACAGGGGGATCCTACGAGCAGTACTTC
cdr3_aa: CASRETGGSYEQYF

v_call: TRBV5-1
clone_size: many
d_call: TRBD1
j_call: TRBJ2-5
cdr3_nt: TGCGCCAGCAGCTTGGTCCAGGGGGTAGAGACCCAGTACTTC
cdr3_aa: CASSLVQGVETQYF

v_call: TRBV12-3/TRBV12-4
clone_size: few
d_call: -
j_call: TRBJ1-4
cdr3_nt: TGTGCCAGCAGTCCGATGACGGGGGCGACTTTTGGTGAAAAACTGTTTTTT
cdr3_aa: CASSPMTGATFGEKLFF

v_call: TRBV7-9
clone_size: -
d_call: TRBD1
j_call: TRBJ2-5
cdr3_nt: TGTGCCAGCAGGGGACAGCCCCAAGAGACCCAGTACTTC
cdr3_aa: CASRGQPQETQYF

v_call: TRBV28
clone_size: many
d_call: -
j_call: TRBJ1-1
cdr3_nt: TGTGCCAGCAGTGGGTCAGGGCATAACACTGAAGCTTTCTTT
cdr3_aa: CASSGSGHNTEAFF

v_call: TRBV7-2
clone_size: many
d_call: -
j_call: TRBJ2-4
cdr3_nt: TGTGCCAGCAGCTCGACTCCTAATCAGGCCAAAAACATTCAGTACTTC
cdr3_aa: CASSSTPNQAKNIQYF

v_call: TRBV11-1
clone_size: many
d_call: TRBD1
j_call: TRBJ1-1
cdr3_nt: TGTGCCAGCAGCAACGCAGGGGGGAACACTGAAGCTTTCTTT
cdr3_aa: CASSNAGGNTEAFF

v_call: TRBV29-1
clone_size: few
d_call: TRBD2
j_call: TRBJ2-1
cdr3_nt: TGCAGCGCTCGGACTAGCGGGAATCACGAGTTCTTC
cdr3_aa: CSARTSGNHEFF

v_call: TRBV5-1
clone_size: few
d_call: TRBD2
j_call: TRBJ2-1
cdr3_nt: TGCGCCAGCAGCTTAGGACTAGCCCCCGTCAATGAGCAGTTCTTC
cdr3_aa: CASSLGLAPVNEQFF

v_call: TRBV6-2/TRBV6-3
clone_size: many
d_call: TRBD2
j_call: TRBJ2-3
cdr3_nt: TGTGCCAGCAGTTACAGCGGGAGGACTAGCACAGATACGCAGTATTTT
cdr3_aa: CASSYSGRTSTDTQYF

v_call: TRBV7-2
clone_size: many
d_call: TRBD2
j_call: TRBJ2-7
cdr3_nt: TGTGCCAGCAGCTTTTATCGGCTAGCGGGAGTCGAATCCTACGAGCAGTACTTC
cdr3_aa: CASSFYRLAGVESYEQYF

v_call: TRBV2
clone_size: -
d_call: -
j_call: TRBJ2-5
cdr3_nt: TGTGCCAGCAGTGAAAGCTGGGGAGAGACCCAGTACTTC
cdr3_aa: CASSESWGETQYF

v_call: TRBV20-1
clone_size: many
d_call: TRBD2
j_call: TRBJ2-5
cdr3_nt: TGCAGTGCTAGTACTAGCGCAGAGACCCAGTACTTC
cdr3_aa: CSASTSAETQYF

v_call: TRBV9
clone_size: few
d_call: TRBD1
j_call: TRBJ2-7
cdr3_nt: TGTGCCAGCAGCGCTGGACAGGGGGCCACCTACGAGCAGTACTTC
cdr3_aa: CASSAGQGATYEQYF